The next 27 T cell receptor beta chains were all read from a single sample in a study of blood T cell repertoires in COVID-19. The protocol was immunoSEQ multiplex PCR, while the TCRdb copy is restricted to in-frame clones and leaves out a portion. The sample lists tens of thousands of clones, approximately 86% occurring once. The source material was peripheral blood. Receptor source: a woman of 80 years or more with acute or convalescent COVID-19.

The chain joins TRBV5-1 to TRBJ2-7; TRBD2 aligns across 7 bases. Per germline, CDR1 SGHRS and CDR2 YFSETQ. With V trimmed by 2 bases and J by 7 bases, 12 bases remained unmatched. This CDR3 has 15 amino acids. CDR3 amino acids: CASSLGGGERMEQYF. The CDR3 DNA sequence: TGCGCCAGCAGCTTAGGCGGGGGAGAACGGATGGAGCAGTACTTC.

This sequence joins TRBV6-5 and TRBJ1-3; D not resolved. This CDR3 is 15 amino acids long. Germline CDR1 MNHEY, CDR2 SVGAGI. V shed 0 bases and J shed 4 bases, with 10 bases lying between them. The CDR3 bases are TGTGCCAGCAGTTACTCCTCCTTCTCGGGAAACACCATATATTTT. Its protein product is CASSYSSFSGNTIYF.

The chain is built from TRBV19 and TRBJ1-3; D call uncertain. There are 15 residues in the CDR3. Germline values: CDR1 LNHDA, CDR2 SQIVND (reference sequence). V shed 2 bases and J shed 0 bases, with 8 bases lying between them. DNA for the CDR3: TGTGCCAGTAGTATAAGTTGGAGCTCTGGAAACACCATATATTTT. It translates to CASSISWSSGNTIYF.

The chain carries TRBV6-1 and TRBJ1-2; D remains ambiguous. This CDR3 is built from 14 residues. Germline V gives CDR1 MNHNS, CDR2 SASEGT. Trimming took off 1 base at V and 4 bases at J, with 10 bases between the two ends. CDR3 protein: CASSEGRGIYGYTF. The CDR3, as DNA: TGTGCCAGCAGTGAAGGGAGAGGGATCTATGGCTACACCTTC.

The chain has TRBV5-1 and TRBJ1-6; D may be TRBD1 (5 bases). V was shortened by 3 bases and J by 9 bases, with 13 bases between the two germline ends. Per the germline V gene, CDR1 is SGHRS and CDR2 is YFSETQ. The length of the CDR3 is 14 residues. The CDR3, as DNA: TGCGCCAGCAGCTCGACAGAAAACGGTTCACCCCTCCACTTT. Amino acid sequence: CASSSTENGSPLHF.

This chain uses TRBV7-9 with TRBJ1-1, with a weak D call TRBD1 (6 bases). Deletions cut 3 bases from V and 8 bases from J, with 7 bases between. This CDR3 contains 11 residues. Germline V CDR1 and CDR2: SEHNR, FQNEAQ (reference sequence). DNA for the CDR3: TGTGCCAGCAGCTTGCAGGGGGAAGCTTTCTTT. It yields the protein CASSLQGEAFF.

The chain joins TRBV19 to TRBJ1-2; 7 bases align to TRBD1. CDR1 and CDR2 from the germline V gene are LNHDA and SQIVND (reference sequence). The CDR3 extends over 14 amino acids. V lost 5 bases and J lost 0; bases outside the gene matches: 3. The CDR3 DNA sequence: TGTGCCAGTAGTCCGGGGACAGCTAACTATGGCTACACCTTC. Translating gives CASSPGTANYGYTF.

The V call is TRBV6-5, the J call TRBJ2-1; no firm D call. Trimming took off 0 bases at V and 0 bases at J, with 9 bases between the two ends. The CDR3 totals 16 residues. CDR1 is MNHEY, CDR2 SVGAGI, per germline. CDR3 DNA sequence: TGTGCCAGCAGTTACTCTCCAGCGAGCTCCTACAATGAGCAGTTCTTC. Protein: CASSYSPASSYNEQFF.

The CDR3: CASSSSGTANSPLHF. In DNA, the CDR3 is TGTGCCAGTAGTTCCTCCGGGACAGCGAATTCACCCCTCCACTTT. The genes are TRBV19 and TRBJ1-6; TRBD1 aligns across 7 bases. This CDR3 comprises 15 residues. Germline values: CDR1 LNHDA, CDR2 SQIVND (reference sequence). V dropped 5 bases and J dropped 7; count of bases not matched to a gene: 8.

This clone appeared a few times. The chain has TRBV5-8 and TRBJ2-5; D gene uncertain. CDR1 SGHTS and CDR2 YDEGEE come from the germline V gene. The CDR3 has 16 residues. Trimming left V 3 bases short and J 5 bases short, with 20 bases between. The CDR3 DNA sequence: TGTGCCAGCAGCTCCGGTGAAAAGCTCCTCGGGGAGACCCAGTACTTC. It encodes CASSSGEKLLGETQYF. Filled out from reference TRBV5-8 and TRBJ2-5, the complete variable domain reads EAGVTQSPTHLIKTRGQQATLRCSPISGHTSVYWYQQALGLGLQFLLWYDEGEERNRGNFPPRFSGRQFPNYSSELNVNALELEDSALYLCASSSGEKLLGETQYFGPGTRLLVL.

The chain uses TRBV12-3 or TRBV12-4 and TRBJ2-7, with D perhaps matching TRBD1 (6 bases). V gave up 6 bases and J gave up 3 bases, with 12 bases separating them. The length of the CDR3 is 13 residues. CDR3 protein: CASSRDTIYEQYF. CDR3 coding DNA: TGTGCCAGCAGCCGGGACACGATCTACGAGCAGTACTTC.

This chain joins TRBV6-5 and TRBJ1-4; D gene uncertain. Germline V gene lookup returns CDR1 MNHEY and CDR2 SVGAGI. This CDR3 contains 15 residues. V shed 6 bases and J shed 6 bases, with 17 bases lying between them. The CDR3 bases are TGTGCCAGCAGCAGACGGGGAGGGTTTGATGAAAAACTGTTTTTT. Translated, it gives CASSRRGGFDEKLFF.

This chain connects TRBV28 to TRBJ1-4; D not certain. Germline-derived CDR1 and CDR2 are MDHEN and SYDVKM. Trimming removed 5 bases at V and 6 bases at J, with 16 bases between. The CDR3 consists of 15 residues. CDR3 nucleotide sequence: TGTGCCAGCAGTCTCCGGACTGCGGGTTATGAAAAACTGTTTTTT. Protein product: CASSLRTAGYEKLFF.

The chain couples TRBV30 to TRBJ1-6; the D gene is possibly TRBD1 (5 bases). Germline V gene sequence: CDR1 GTSNPN, CDR2 SVGIG (reference sequence). The CDR3 extends over 12 amino acids. V lost 4 bases and J 8 bases, leaving 9 bases between the germline ends. The CDR3 DNA reads TGTGCCTGGAACTGGGGCGATTCACCCCTCCACTTT. Encoded protein: CAWNWGDSPLHF. Using reference TRBV30 and TRBJ1-6 for the parts outside the CDR3, the full variable domain is SQTIHQWPATLVQPVGSPLSLECTVEGTSNPNLYWYRQAAGRGLQLLFYSVGIGQISSEVPQNLSASRPQDRQFILSSKKLLLSDSGFYLCAWNWGDSPLHFGNGTRLTVT.

The genes are TRBV6-4 and TRBJ2-3; tentative D call: TRBD2 (6 bases). The germline gives CDR1 MRHNA, CDR2 SNTAGT. Trimming took off 6 bases at V and 3 bases at J, with 10 bases between the two ends. The CDR3 runs to 13 residues. CDR3 loop: CASRRDFTDTQYF. CDR3 sequence (DNA): TGTGCCAGCAGGAGGGACTTTACAGATACGCAGTATTTT.

The rearrangement links TRBV18 to TRBJ2-7; 7 nucleotides match TRBD1. V was pared by 5 bases and J by 2 bases, with 3 bases of the junction left unmatched. Germline CDR1 KGHSH, CDR2 LQKENI. CDR3 length: 13 amino acids. CDR3: CASSKGATYEQYF. CDR3 sequence (DNA): TGTGCCAGCTCAAAGGGGGCTACCTACGAGCAGTACTTC.

The sample holds a few counts of this clone. In the same sample, other DNA sequences code for this CDR3. The chain joins TRBV12-3 or TRBV12-4 to TRBJ1-1, with D uncertain. This CDR3 has 13 amino acids. Trimming left V 8 bases short and J 1 base short, with 11 bases between. CDR3 sequence (DNA): TGTGCCAGCTCCCTTTACACGAACACTGAAGCTTTCTTT. It translates to CASSLYTNTEAFF.

In its sample, this clone was seen a few times. V usage is TRBV1 and J usage is TRBJ2-7; the listed D gene, TRBD2, was not tested against the DNA. TRBV1 is assigned pseudogene status. CDR3 length: 15 amino acids. The CDR3 sequence: CTSSKRTWRMYEQYF. CDR3 sequence (DNA): TGCACCAGCAGCAAAAGGACTTGGAGGATGTACGAGCAGTACTTC.

The J gene is TRBJ1-5, the V gene TRBV6-5; a weak D match, TRBD1 (6 bases). Germline CDR1 is MNHEY and CDR2 is SVGAGI. The germline V and J ends were trimmed by 6 bases and 0 bases, with 12 bases remaining between them. CDR3 length: 15 amino acids. The CDR3 loop reads CASRKGGVSNQPQHF. The CDR3 DNA follows: TGTGCCAGCAGAAAGGGGGGGGTTAGCAATCAGCCCCAGCATTTT.

V usage is TRBV5-1 and J usage is TRBJ2-3, with 8 bases that match TRBD2. CDR1 and CDR2 (germline): SGHRS, YFSETQ. The CDR3 is made up of 16 amino acids. J gave up 1 base and V 3 bases, and 7 bases lay outside the gene matches. The CDR3 region is CASSSYGAGGTDTQYF. For the CDR3, the DNA is TGCGCCAGCAGCTCTTATGGAGCGGGGGGCACAGATACGCAGTATTTT.

This chain joins TRBV6-5 and TRBJ2-5, with TRBD2 as a possible D gene (7 bases). Germline V CDR1 and CDR2: MNHEY, SVGAGI. Deletions cut 5 bases from V and 5 bases from J, with 15 bases between. This CDR3 contains 14 residues. Written as DNA, the CDR3 is TGTGCCAGCAGTCGGGACACCGGGGGGGAGACCCAGTACTTC. It codes for CASSRDTGGETQYF.

This chain uses TRBV27 with TRBJ2-7, with 10 positions matching TRBD2. This CDR3 region has 15 residues. The germline V gene has CDR1 MNHEY and CDR2 SMNVEV (reference sequence). The junction had 8 bases not matched to a gene; V was cut back by 5 bases and J by 4 bases. DNA for the CDR3: TGTGCCAGCAGTACTCTAGCGGGGGCCCCTTACGAGCAGTACTTC. The encoded protein is CASSTLAGAPYEQYF.

This chain links TRBV18 with TRBJ2-5, with D possibly TRBD1 on 6 matching bases. This CDR3 region has 14 residues. The germline V gene has CDR1 KGHSH and CDR2 LQKENI. V was pared by 3 bases and J by 3 bases, with 11 bases between. In DNA form, the CDR3 reads TGTGCCAGCTCACCGCTGGACAGAGAAGAGACCCAGTACTTC. Protein: CASSPLDREETQYF.

The V and J genes are TRBV29-1 and TRBJ1-2; TRBD1 is a possible D gene (6 bases). V was shortened by 7 bases and J by 3 bases, with 18 bases between the two germline ends. Germline values: CDR1 SQVTM, CDR2 ANQGSEA. The CDR3 extends over 14 amino acids. CDR3 DNA: TGCAGCGGAAGCAGCACAGGGAAAGACTATGGCTACACCTTC. Protein sequence: CSGSSTGKDYGYTF.

V usage is TRBV9 and J usage is TRBJ1-2, with D possibly being TRBD1 (5 bases). Germline V gene data show CDR1 as SGDLS and CDR2 as YYNGEE. This CDR3 has 13 residues. V lost 5 bases and J lost 7, with 15 bases in between. The CDR3 protein is CASRREGRPGYTF. The CDR3 region has the DNA TGTGCCAGCAGGAGGGAGGGGCGCCCTGGCTACACCTTC.

The rearrangement links TRBV6-5 to TRBJ1-5; 7 bases are shared with TRBD1. The CDR3 is 15 residues long. The V segment lost 4 bases and the J segment 3 bases; nucleotides outside the gene matches: 6. Germline V gene sequence: CDR1 MNHEY, CDR2 SVGAGI. The CDR3 here is CASSSMTGINQPQHF. For the CDR3, the DNA is TGTGCCAGCAGTTCCATGACAGGGATCAATCAGCCCCAGCATTTT.

The CDR3 DNA sequence: TGTGCCAGCAGCTCCGGGCTAGCGGGGGGGCTAACTGAGCAGTTCTTC. Protein: CASSSGLAGGLTEQFF. The J gene is TRBJ2-1, the V gene TRBV9, with 12 bases that match TRBD2. CDR1 and CDR2 from the germline V gene are SGDLS and YYNGEE. CDR3 length: 16 residues. V shed 4 bases and J 9 bases; nucleotides not matched to a gene: 11.